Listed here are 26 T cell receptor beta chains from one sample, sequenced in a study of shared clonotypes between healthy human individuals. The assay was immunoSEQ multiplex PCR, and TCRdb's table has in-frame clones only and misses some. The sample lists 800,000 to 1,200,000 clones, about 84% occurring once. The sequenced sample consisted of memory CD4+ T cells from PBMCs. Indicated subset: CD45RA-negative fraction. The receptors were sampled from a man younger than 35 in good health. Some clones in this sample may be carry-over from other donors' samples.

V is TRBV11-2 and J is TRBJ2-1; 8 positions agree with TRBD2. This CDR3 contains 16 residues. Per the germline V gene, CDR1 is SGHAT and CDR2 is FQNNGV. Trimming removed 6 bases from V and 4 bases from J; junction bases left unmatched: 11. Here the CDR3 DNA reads TGTGCCAGCAGGGTCTGGGGCGGGAGGAAATACAATGAGCAGTTCTTC. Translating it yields CASRVWGGRKYNEQFF.

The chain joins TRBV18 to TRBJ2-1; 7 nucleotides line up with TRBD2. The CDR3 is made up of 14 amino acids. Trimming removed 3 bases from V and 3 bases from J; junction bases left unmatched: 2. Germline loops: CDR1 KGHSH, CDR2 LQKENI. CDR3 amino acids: CASSPSSGYNEQFF. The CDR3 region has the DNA TGTGCCAGCTCACCGTCTAGCGGCTACAATGAGCAGTTCTTC.

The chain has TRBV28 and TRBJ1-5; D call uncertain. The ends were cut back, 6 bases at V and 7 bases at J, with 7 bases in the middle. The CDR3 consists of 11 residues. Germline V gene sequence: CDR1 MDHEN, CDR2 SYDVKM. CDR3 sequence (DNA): TGTGCCAGCAGACGGGAGCAGCCCCAGCATTTT. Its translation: CASRREQPQHF.

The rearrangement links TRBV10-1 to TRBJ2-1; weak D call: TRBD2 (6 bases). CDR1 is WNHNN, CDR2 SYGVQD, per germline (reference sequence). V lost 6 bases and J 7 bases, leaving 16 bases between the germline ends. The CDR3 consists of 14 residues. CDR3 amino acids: CASSGGWRSNEQFF. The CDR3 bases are TGCGCCAGCAGCGGGGGTTGGCGGTCGAATGAGCAGTTCTTC.

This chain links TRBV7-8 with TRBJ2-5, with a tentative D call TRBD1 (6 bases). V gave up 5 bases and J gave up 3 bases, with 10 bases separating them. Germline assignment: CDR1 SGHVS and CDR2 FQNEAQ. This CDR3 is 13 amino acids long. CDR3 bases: TGTGCCAGCAGCCCAAGGGGGAAAGAGACCCAGTACTTC. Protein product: CASSPRGKETQYF. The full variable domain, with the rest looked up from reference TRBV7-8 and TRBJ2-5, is GAGVSQSPRYKVAKRGQDVALRCDPISGHVSLFWYQQALGQGPEFLTYFQNEAQLDKSGLPSDRFFAERPEGSVSTLKIQRTQQEDSAVYLCASSPRGKETQYFGPGTRLLVL.

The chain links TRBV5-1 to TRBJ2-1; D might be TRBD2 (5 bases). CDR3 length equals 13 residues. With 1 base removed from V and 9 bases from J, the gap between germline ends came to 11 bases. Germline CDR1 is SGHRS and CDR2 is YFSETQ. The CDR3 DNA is TGCGCCAGCAGCTTGTCAAGCGGACTTGAGCAGTTCTTC. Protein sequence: CASSLSSGLEQFF.

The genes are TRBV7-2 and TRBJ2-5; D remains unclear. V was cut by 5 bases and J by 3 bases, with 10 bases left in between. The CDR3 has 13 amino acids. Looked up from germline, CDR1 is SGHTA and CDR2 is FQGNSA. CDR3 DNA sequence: TGTGCCAGCAGCCGATACTCAGAAGAGACCCAGTACTTC. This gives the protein CASSRYSEETQYF. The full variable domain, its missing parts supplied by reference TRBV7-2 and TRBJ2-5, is GAGVSQSPSNKVTEKGKDVELRCDPISGHTALYWYRQSLGQGLEFLIYFQGNSAPDKSGLPSDRFSAERTGGSVSTLTIQRTQQEDSAVYLCASSRYSEETQYFGPGTRLLVL.

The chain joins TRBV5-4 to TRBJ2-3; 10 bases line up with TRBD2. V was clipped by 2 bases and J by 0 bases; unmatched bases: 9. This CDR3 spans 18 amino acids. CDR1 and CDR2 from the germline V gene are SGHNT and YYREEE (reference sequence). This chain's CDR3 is CASSLRILAGESTDTQYF. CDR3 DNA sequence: TGTGCCAGCAGCTTAAGAATTCTAGCGGGAGAAAGCACAGATACGCAGTATTTT.

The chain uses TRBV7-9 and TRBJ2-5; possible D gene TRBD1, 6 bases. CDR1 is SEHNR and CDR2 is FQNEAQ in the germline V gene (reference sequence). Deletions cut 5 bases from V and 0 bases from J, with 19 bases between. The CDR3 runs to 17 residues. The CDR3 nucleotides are TGTGCCAGCAGCCGACGCCGGGACATCCAGTACCAAGAGACCCAGTACTTC. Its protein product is CASSRRRDIQYQETQYF.

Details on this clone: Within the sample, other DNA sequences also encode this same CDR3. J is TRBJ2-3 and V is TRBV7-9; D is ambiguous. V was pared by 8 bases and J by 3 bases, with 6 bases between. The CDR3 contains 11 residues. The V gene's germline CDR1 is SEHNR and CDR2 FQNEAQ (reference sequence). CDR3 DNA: TGTGCCAGCTCACGGACAGATACGCAGTATTTT. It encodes CASSRTDTQYF.

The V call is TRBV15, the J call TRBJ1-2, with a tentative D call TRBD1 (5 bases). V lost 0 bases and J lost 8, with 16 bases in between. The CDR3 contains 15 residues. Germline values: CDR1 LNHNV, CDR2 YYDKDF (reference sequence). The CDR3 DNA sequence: TGTGCCACCAGCAGAGATCAGGAAAGGGGTCGAGGCTACACCTTC. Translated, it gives CATSRDQERGRGYTF.

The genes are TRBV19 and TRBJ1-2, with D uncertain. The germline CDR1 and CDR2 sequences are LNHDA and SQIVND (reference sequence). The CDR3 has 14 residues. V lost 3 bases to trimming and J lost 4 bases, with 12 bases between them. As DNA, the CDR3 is TGTGCCAGTAGTATGTCTCACAGTCCCTATGGCTACACCTTC. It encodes CASSMSHSPYGYTF.

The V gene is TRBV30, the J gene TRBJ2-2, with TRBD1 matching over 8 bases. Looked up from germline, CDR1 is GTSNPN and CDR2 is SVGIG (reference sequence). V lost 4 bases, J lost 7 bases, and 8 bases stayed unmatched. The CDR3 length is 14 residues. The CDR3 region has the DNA TGTGCCTGGAAGACAGGGGCTCCGGGCGGGGAGCTGTTTTTT. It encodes CAWKTGAPGGELFF.

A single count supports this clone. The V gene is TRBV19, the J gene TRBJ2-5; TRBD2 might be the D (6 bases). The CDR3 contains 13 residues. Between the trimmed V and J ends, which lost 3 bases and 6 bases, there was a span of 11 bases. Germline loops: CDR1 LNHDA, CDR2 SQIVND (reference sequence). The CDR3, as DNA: TGTGCCAGTAGTATCGGGAGCTTGAAGACCCAGTACTTC. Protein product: CASSIGSLKTQYF.

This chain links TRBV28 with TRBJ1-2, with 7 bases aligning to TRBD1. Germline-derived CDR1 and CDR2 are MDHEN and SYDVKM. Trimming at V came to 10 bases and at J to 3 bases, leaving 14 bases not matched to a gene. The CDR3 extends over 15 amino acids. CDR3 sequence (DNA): TGTGCCACCCAGGGGGGGGCGGGATCGGACTATGGCTACACCTTC. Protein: CATQGGAGSDYGYTF.

CDR3 DNA: TGTGCCAGCAGTTCCCTCCCCGGACTAGCGGACACAGATACGCAGTATTTT. It specifies CASSSLPGLADTDTQYF. V is TRBV28 and J is TRBJ2-3; 10 nucleotides match TRBD2. Germline trimming cut 4 bases from V and 2 bases from J; bases unmatched to any gene: 9. CDR3 length: 17 residues. The germline CDR1 and CDR2 sequences are MDHEN and SYDVKM.

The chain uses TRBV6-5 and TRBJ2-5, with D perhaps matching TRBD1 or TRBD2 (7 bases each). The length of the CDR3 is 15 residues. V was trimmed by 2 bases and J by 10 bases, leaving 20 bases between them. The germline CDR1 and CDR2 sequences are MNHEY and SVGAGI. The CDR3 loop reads CASSYSGLPGGDQYF. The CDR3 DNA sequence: TGTGCCAGCAGTTACAGCGGGCTACCAGGGGGGGACCAGTACTTC.

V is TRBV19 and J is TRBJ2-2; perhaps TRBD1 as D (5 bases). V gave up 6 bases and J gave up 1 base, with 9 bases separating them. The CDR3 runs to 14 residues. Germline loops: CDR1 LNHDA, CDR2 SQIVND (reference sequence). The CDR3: CASRRQGNTGELFF. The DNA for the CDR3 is TGTGCCAGTAGGAGGCAGGGGAACACCGGGGAGCTGTTTTTT.

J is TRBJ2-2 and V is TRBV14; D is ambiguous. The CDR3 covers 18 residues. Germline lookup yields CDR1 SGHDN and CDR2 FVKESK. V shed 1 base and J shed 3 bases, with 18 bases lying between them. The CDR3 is CASSQGFSIKGDTGELFF. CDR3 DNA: TGTGCCAGCAGCCAAGGTTTCAGCATTAAAGGTGACACCGGGGAGCTGTTTTTT.

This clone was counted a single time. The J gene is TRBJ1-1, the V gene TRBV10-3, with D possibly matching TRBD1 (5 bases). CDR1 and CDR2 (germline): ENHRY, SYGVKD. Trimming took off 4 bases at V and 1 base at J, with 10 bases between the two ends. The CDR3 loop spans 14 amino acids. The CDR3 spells CAISGDGENTEAFF. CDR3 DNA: TGTGCCATCAGTGGGGACGGCGAGAACACTGAAGCTTTCTTT.

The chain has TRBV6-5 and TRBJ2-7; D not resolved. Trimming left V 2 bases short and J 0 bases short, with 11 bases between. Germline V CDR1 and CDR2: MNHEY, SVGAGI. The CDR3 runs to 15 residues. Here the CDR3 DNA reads TGTGCCAGCAGTTACCCGGCTCAGAACTCCTACGAGCAGTACTTC. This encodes CASSYPAQNSYEQYF.

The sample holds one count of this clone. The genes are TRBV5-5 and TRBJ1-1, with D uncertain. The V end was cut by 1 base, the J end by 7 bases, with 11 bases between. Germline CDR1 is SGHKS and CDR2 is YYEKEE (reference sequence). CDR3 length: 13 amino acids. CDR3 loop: CASSLFPMGEAFF. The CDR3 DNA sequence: TGTGCCAGCAGCTTGTTCCCGATGGGTGAAGCTTTCTTT.

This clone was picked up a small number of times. The CDR3 is CAWSRGQTNEKLFF. DNA for the CDR3: TGTGCCTGGAGTCGGGGGCAGACTAATGAAAAACTGTTTTTT. The genes are TRBV30 and TRBJ1-4, with a weak D call TRBD1 (6 bases). Trimming took off 2 bases at V and 2 bases at J, with 9 bases between the two ends. The CDR3 is made up of 14 amino acids. Germline V gene sequence: CDR1 GTSNPN, CDR2 SVGIG (reference sequence).

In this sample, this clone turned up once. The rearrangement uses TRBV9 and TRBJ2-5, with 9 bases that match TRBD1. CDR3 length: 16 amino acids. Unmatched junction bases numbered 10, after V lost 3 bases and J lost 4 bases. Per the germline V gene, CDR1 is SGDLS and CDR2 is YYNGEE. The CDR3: CASSAAGTGWGETQYF. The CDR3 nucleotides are TGTGCCAGCAGCGCGGCCGGGACAGGGTGGGGAGAGACCCAGTACTTC.

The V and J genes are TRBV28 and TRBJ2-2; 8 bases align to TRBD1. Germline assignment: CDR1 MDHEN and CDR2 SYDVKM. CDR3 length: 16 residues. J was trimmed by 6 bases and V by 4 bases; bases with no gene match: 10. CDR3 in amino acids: CASSSPGDRYSGELFF. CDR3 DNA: TGTGCCAGCAGTTCACCCGGGGACAGGTATTCCGGGGAGCTGTTTTTT.

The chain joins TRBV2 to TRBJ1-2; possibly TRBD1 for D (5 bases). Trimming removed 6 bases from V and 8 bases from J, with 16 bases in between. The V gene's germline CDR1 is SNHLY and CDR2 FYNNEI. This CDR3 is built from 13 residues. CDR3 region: CASSYVRGEGYTF. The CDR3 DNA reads TGTGCCAGCAGCTACGTTAGGGGAGAGGGCTACACCTTC.